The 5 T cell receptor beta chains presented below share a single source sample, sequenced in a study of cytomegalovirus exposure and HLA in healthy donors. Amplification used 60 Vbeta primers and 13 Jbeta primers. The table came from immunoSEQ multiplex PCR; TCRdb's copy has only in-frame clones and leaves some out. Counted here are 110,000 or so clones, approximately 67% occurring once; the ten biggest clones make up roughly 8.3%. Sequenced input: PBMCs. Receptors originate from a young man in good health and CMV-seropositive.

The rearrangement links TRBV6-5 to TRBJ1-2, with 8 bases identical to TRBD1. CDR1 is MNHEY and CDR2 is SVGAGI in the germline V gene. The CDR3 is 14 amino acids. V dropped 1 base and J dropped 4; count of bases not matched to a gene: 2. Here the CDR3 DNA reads TGTGCCAGCAGTTACTTAACAGGGGGCTATGGCTACACCTTC. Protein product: CASSYLTGGYGYTF.

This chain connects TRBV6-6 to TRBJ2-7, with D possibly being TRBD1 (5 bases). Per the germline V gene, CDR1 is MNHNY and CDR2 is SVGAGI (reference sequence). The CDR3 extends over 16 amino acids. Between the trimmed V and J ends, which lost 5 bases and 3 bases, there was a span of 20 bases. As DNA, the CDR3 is TGTGCCAGCAGTGTCCAGGGTGGTAGGGCTTACTACGAGCAGTACTTC. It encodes CASSVQGGRAYYEQYF.

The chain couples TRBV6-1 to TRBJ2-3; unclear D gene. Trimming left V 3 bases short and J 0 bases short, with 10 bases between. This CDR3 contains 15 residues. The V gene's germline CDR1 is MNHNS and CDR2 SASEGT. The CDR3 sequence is CASSDTPSSTDTQYF. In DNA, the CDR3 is TGTGCCAGCAGTGACACTCCGAGTAGCACAGATACGCAGTATTTT.

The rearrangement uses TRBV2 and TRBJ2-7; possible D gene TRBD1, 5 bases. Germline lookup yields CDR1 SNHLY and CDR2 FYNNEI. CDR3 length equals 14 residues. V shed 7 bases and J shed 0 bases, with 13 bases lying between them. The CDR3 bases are TGTGCCAGCATCGAGCGACAGAGCTCCTACGAGCAGTACTTC. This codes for CASIERQSSYEQYF.

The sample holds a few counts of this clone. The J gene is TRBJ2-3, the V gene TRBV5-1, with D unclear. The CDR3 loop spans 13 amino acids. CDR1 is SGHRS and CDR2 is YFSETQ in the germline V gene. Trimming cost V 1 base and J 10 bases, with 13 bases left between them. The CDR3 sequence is CASSLNTEAAQYF. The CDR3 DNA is TGCGCCAGCAGCTTGAATACTGAGGCAGCGCAGTATTTT.